This entry lists 3 T cell receptor beta chains sequenced from one sample in a study of cytomegalovirus exposure and HLA in healthy donors. In the PCR, 60 Vbeta and 13 Jbeta primers were used. The method was immunoSEQ multiplex PCR; TCRdb's version includes in-frame clones alone and lacks a portion of them. This sample has 55,000 to 65,000 clones, with 77% found just once. Sequencing was done on a sample of PBMCs. These receptor sequences come from a woman between 40 and 55 years old in good health and CMV-seropositive.

The sample holds a few counts of this clone. In nucleotides, the CDR3 is TGTGCCAGCAGTCCTTACAATGAGCAGTTCTTC. Its translation: CASSPYNEQFF. The gene calls are TRBV2 and TRBJ2-1; no reliable D call. V was trimmed by 5 bases and J by 4 bases, leaving 3 bases between them. Germline CDR1 is SNHLY and CDR2 is FYNNEI. This CDR3 has 11 residues.

This rearrangement joins TRBV4-3 to TRBJ1-1; tentatively, D is TRBD1 (5 bases). Looked up from germline, CDR1 is LGHNA and CDR2 is YSLEER. The V gene lost 2 bases and the J gene lost 5 bases, with 12 bases spanning the gap. The CDR3 is made up of 14 amino acids. CDR3 loop: CASSQSPGDTEAFF. CDR3 sequence (DNA): TGCGCCAGCAGCCAATCCCCGGGGGATACTGAAGCTTTCTTT.

The chain joins TRBV7-8 to TRBJ1-5; no reliable D call. CDR3 length: 16 residues. The V end lost 3 bases, the J end lost 9 bases, and 21 bases lay between the germline ends. Germline V CDR1 and CDR2: SGHVS, FQNEAQ. CDR3 DNA sequence: TGTGCCAGCAGCTTTATAAAACGGCAGATTCTAGTGCCCCAGCATTTT. Amino acid sequence: CASSFIKRQILVPQHF.